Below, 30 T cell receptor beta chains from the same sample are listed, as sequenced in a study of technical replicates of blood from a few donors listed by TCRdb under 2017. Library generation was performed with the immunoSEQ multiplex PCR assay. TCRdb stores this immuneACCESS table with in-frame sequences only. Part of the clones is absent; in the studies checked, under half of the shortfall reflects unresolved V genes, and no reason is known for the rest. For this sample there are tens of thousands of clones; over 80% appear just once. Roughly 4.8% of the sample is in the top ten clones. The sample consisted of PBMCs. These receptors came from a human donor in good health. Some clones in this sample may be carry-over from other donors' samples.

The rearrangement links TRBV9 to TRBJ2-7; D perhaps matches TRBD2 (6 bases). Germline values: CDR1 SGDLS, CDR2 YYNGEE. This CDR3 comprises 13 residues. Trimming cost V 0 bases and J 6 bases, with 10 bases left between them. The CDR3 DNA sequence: TGTGCCAGCAGCGTAGAGGAGGGTACCGAGCAGTACTTC. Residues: CASSVEEGTEQYF.

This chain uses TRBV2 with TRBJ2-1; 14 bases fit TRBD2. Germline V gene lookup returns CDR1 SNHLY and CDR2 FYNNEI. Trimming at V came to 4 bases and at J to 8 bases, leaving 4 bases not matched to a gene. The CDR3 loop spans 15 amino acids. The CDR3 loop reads CASSGLAGGYDEQFF. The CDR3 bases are TGTGCCAGCAGTGGACTAGCGGGAGGGTATGATGAGCAGTTCTTC.

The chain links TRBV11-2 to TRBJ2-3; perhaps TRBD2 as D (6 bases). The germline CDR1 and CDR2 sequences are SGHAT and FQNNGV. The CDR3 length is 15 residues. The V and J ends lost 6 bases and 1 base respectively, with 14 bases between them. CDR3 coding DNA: TGTGCCAGCAGTCCCGGGGGATTCGGCACAGATACGCAGTATTTT. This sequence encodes CASSPGGFGTDTQYF.

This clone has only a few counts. The CDR3 loop reads CASSDRGVSGNTIYF. Written as DNA, the CDR3 is TGTGCCAGCAGTGACAGGGGCGTCTCTGGAAACACCATATATTTT. The rearrangement links TRBV6-1 to TRBJ1-3, with D tentatively TRBD1 (6 bases). The CDR3 runs 15 residues. Trimming stripped 3 bases from V and 0 bases from J, with 9 bases between. Germline V lookup: CDR1 MNHNS, CDR2 SASEGT.

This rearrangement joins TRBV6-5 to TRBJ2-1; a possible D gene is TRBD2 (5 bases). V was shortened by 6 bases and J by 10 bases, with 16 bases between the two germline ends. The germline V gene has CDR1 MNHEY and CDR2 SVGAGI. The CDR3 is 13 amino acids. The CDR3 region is CASSTLAEDEQFF. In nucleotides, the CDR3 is TGTGCCAGCAGCACGCTCGCGGAGGACGAGCAGTTCTTC.

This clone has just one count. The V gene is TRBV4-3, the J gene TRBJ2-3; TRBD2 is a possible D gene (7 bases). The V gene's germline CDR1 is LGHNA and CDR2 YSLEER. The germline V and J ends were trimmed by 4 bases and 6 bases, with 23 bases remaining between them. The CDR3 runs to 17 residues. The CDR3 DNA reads TGCGCCAGCAGCCTCGACTGGGGGGGCCGGGGGAAGGATACGCAGTATTTT. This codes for CASSLDWGGRGKDTQYF.

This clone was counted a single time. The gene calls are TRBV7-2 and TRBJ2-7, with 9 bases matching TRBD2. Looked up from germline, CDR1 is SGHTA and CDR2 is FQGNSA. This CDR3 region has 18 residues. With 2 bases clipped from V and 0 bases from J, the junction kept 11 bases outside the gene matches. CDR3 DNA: TGTGCCAGCAGCTTATTCGTTCTAGCGGGACATTACTCCTACGAGCAGTACTTC. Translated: CASSLFVLAGHYSYEQYF.

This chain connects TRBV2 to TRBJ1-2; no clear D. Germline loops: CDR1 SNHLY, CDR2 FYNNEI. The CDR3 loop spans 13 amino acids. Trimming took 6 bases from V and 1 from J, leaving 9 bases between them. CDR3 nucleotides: TGTGCCAGCAGAAATGACATTAACTATGGCTACACCTTC. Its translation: CASRNDINYGYTF.

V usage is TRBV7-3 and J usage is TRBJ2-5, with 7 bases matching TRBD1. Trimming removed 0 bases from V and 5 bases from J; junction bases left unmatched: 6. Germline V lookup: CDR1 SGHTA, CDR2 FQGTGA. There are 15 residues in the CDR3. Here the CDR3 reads CASSLTGGAGETQYF. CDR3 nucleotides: TGTGCCAGCAGCTTAACAGGGGGCGCCGGGGAGACCCAGTACTTC.

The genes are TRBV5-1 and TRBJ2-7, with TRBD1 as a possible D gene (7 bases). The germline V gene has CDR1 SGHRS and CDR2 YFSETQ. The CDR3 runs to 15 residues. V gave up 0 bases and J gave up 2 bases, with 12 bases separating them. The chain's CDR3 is CASSLGAGQTYEQYF. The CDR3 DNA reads TGCGCCAGCAGCTTGGGCGCGGGACAGACCTACGAGCAGTACTTC.

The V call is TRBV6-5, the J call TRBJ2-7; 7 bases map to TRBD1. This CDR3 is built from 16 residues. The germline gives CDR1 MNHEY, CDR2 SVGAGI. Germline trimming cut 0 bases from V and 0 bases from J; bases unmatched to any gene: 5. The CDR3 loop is CASSYSPGQVSYEQYF. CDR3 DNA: TGTGCCAGCAGTTACTCCCCAGGACAGGTCTCCTACGAGCAGTACTTC.

In nucleotides, the CDR3 is TGTGCCAGCAGCCAGACTAGCGGGGGGACCTACGAGCAGTACTTC. Translated, it gives CASSQTSGGTYEQYF. The V call is TRBV7-6, the J call TRBJ2-7; TRBD2 matches 13 bases. The CDR3 consists of 15 residues. V gave up 5 bases and J gave up 2 bases; unmatched junction bases: 3. The V gene's germline CDR1 is SGHVS and CDR2 FNYEAQ.

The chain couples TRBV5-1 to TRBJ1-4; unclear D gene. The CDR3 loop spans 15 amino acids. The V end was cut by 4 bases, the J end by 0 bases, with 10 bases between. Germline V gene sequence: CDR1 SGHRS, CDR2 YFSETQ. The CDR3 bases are TGCGCCAGCAGCCCCGGACTTTCAACTAATGAAAAACTGTTTTTT. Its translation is CASSPGLSTNEKLFF.

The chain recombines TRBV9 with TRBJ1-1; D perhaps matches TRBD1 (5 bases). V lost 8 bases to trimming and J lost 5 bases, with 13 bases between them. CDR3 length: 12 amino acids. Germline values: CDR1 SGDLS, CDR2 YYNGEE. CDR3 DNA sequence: TGTGCCAGACAGGAAGTTTTGACTGAAGCTTTCTTT. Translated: CARQEVLTEAFF. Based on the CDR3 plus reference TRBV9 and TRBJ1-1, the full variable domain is DSGVTQTPKHLITATGQRVTLRCSPRSGDLSVYWYQQSLDQGLQFLIQYYNGEERAKGNILERFSAQQFPDLHSELNLSSLELGDSALYFCARQEVLTEAFFGQGTRLTVV.

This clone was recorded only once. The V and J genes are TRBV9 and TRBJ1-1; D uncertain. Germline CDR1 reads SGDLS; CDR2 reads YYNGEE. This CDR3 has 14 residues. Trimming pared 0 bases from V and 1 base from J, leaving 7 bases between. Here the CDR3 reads CASSVVGGNTEAFF. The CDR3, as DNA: TGTGCCAGCAGCGTAGTTGGAGGGAACACTGAAGCTTTCTTT.

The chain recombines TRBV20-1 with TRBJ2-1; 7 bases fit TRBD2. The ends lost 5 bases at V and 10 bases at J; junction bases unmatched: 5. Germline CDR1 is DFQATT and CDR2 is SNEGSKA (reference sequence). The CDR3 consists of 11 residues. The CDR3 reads CSARGEVEQFF. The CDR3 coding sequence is TGCAGTGCTCGGGGGGAGGTGGAGCAGTTCTTC.

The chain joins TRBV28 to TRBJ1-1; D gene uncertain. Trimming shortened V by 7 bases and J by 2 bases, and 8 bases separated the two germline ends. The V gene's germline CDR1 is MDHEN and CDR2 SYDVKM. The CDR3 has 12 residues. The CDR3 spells CASTQTNTEAFF. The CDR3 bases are TGTGCCAGCACCCAGACTAACACTGAAGCTTTCTTT.

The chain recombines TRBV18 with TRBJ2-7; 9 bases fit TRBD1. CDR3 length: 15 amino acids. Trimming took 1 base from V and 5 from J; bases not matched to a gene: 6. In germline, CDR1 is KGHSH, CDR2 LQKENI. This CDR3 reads CASSPHQRTGDEQYF. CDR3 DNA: TGTGCCAGCTCACCACACCAGCGGACAGGGGACGAGCAGTACTTC.

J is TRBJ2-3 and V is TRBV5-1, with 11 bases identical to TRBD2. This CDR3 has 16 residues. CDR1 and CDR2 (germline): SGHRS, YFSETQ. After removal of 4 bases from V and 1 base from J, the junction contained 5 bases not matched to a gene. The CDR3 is CASSQTSGTGTDTQYF. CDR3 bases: TGCGCCAGCAGCCAGACTAGCGGGACCGGCACAGATACGCAGTATTTT.

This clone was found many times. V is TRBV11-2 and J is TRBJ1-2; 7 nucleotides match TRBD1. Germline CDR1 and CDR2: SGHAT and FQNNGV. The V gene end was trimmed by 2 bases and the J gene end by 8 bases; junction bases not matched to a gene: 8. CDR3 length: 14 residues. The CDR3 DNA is TGTGCCAGCAGCTTACGTGGGACAGTCGAGGGCTACACCTTC. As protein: CASSLRGTVEGYTF.

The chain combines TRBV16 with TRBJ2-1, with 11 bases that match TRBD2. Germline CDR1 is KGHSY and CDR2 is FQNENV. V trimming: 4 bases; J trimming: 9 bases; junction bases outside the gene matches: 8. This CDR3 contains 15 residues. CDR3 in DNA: TGTGCCAGCAGCCCCTTAGCGGGGGGGCGTGTTGAGCAGTTCTTC. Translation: CASSPLAGGRVEQFF.

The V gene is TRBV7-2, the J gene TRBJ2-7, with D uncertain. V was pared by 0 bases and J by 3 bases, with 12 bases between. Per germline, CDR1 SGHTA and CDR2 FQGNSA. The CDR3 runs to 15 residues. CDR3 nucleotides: TGTGCCAGCAGCTTAGCCTTAAGACAACACTACGAGCAGTACTTC. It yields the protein CASSLALRQHYEQYF.

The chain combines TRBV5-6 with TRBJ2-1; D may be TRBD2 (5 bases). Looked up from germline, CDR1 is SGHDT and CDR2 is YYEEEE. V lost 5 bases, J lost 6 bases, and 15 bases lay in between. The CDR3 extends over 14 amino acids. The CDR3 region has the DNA TGTGCCAGCAGTATCCTAGCTTTTTCCAATGAGCAGTTCTTC. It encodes CASSILAFSNEQFF.

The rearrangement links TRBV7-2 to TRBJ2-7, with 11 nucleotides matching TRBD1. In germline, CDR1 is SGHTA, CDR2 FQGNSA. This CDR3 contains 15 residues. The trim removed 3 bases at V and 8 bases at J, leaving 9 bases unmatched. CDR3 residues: CASSFLGDRGSKQYF. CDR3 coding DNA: TGTGCCAGCAGCTTTCTCGGGGACAGGGGGTCGAAGCAGTACTTC.

Here the CDR3 reads CASRRTSGRAGEQYF. CDR3 nucleotides: TGTGCCAGCAGACGGACTAGCGGGAGGGCCGGCGAGCAGTACTTC. The rearrangement links TRBV6-5 to TRBJ2-7; the match to TRBD2 covers 15 bases. V trimming: 6 bases; J trimming: 6 bases; junction bases outside the gene matches: 6. This CDR3 region has 15 residues. CDR1 MNHEY and CDR2 SVGAGI come from the germline V gene.

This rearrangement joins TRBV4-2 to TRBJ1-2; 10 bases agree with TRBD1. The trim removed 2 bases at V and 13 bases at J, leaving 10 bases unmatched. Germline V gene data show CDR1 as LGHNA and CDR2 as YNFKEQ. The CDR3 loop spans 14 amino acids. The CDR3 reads CASSQSPGQGSLTF. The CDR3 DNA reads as TGTGCCAGCAGCCAATCACCGGGACAGGGGTCCCTCACCTTC.

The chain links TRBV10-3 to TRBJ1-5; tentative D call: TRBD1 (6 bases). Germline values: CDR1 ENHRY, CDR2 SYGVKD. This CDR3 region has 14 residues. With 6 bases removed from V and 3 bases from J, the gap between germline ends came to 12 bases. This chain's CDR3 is CAISPGVDNQPQHF. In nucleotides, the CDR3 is TGTGCCATCAGCCCAGGGGTGGACAATCAGCCCCAGCATTTT.

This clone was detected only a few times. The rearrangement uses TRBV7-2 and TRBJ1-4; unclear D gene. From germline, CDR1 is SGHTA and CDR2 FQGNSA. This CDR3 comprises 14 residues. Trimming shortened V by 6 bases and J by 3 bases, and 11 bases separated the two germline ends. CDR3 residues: CASRSTVANEKLFF. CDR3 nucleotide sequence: TGTGCCAGCAGGTCTACAGTGGCTAATGAAAAACTGTTTTTT.

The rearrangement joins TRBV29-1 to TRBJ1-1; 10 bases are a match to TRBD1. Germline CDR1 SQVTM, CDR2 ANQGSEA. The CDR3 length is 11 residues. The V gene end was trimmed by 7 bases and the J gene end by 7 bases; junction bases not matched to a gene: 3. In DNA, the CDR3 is TGCAGCGCCTGGACAGGGGGTGAAGCTTTCTTT. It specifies CSAWTGGEAFF. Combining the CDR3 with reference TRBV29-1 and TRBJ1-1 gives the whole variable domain SAVISQKPSRDICQRGTSLTIQCQVDSQVTMMFWYRQQPGQSLTLIATANQGSEATYESGFVIDKFPISRPNLTFSTLTVSNMSPEDSSIYLCSAWTGGEAFFGQGTRLTVV.

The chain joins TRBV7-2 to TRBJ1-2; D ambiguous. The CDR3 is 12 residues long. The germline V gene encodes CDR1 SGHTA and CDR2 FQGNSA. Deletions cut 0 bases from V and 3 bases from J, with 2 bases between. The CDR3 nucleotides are TGTGCCAGCAGCTTAGCCGACTATGGCTACACCTTC. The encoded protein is CASSLADYGYTF.